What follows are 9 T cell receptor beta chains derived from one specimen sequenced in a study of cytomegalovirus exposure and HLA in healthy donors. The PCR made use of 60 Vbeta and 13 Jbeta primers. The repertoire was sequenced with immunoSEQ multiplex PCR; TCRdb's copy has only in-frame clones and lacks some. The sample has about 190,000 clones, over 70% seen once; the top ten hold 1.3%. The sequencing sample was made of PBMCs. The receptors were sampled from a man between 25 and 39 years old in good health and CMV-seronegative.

CDR3: CSARTSGRLNRDNEQFF. The CDR3 nucleotides are TGCAGCGCACGGACTAGCGGGAGACTCAATAGGGACAATGAGCAGTTCTTC. The chain employs TRBV29-1 and TRBJ2-1; 13 positions agree with TRBD2. The V gene's germline CDR1 is SQVTM and CDR2 ANQGSEA. V shed 7 bases, J shed 5 bases, and the junction held 14 bases outside the gene matches. The CDR3 is 17 residues long.

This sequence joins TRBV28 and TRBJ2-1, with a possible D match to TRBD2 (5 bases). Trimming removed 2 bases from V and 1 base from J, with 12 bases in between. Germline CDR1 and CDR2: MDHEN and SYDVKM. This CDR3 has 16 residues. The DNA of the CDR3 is TGTGCCAGCAGTTTAGGAGGAACAACATCCTACAATGAGCAGTTCTTC. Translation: CASSLGGTTSYNEQFF.

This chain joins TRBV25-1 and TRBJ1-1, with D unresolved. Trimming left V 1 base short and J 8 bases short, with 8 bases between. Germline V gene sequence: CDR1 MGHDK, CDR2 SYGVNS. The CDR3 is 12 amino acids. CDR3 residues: CASSELNREAFF. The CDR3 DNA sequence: TGTGCCAGCAGTGAATTAAATCGGGAAGCTTTCTTT.

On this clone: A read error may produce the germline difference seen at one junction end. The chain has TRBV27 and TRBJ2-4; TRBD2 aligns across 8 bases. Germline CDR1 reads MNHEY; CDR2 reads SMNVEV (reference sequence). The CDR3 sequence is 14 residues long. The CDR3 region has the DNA TGTGCCAGCAGTCGGGGGGGGCAGGGAAACAGTCAGTACTTC. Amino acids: CASSRGGQGNSQYF.

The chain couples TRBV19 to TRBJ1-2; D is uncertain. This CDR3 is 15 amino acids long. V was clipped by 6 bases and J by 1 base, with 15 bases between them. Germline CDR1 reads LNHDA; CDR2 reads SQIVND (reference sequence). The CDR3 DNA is TGTGCCAGTAGGCTGTGGACGGGGAGTAACTATGGCTACACCTTC. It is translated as CASRLWTGSNYGYTF.

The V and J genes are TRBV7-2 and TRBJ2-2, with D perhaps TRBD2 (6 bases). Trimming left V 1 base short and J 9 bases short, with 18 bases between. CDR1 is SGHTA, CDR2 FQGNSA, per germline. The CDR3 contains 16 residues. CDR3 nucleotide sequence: TGTGCCAGCAGCTTAGAACGGGGGTTTTATGGAAGGGAGCTGTTTTTT. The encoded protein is CASSLERGFYGRELFF.

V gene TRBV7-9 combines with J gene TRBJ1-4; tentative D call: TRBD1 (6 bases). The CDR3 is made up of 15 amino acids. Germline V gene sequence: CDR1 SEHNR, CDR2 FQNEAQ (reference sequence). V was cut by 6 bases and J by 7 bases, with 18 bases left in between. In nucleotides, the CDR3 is TGTGCCAGCAGGCCGGACAGCCTACAAGGTGAAAAACTGTTTTTT. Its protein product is CASRPDSLQGEKLFF.

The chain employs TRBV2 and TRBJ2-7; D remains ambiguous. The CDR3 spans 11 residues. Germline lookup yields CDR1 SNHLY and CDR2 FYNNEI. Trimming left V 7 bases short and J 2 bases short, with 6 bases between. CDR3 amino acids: CASNSPYEQYF. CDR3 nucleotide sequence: TGTGCCAGCAATAGCCCCTACGAGCAGTACTTC.

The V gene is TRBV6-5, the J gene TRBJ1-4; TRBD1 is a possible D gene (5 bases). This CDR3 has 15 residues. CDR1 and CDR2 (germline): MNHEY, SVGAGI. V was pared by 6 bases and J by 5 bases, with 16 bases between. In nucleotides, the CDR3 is TGTGCCAGCAGACGCACCGCGGGGGTAAATGAAAAACTGTTTTTT. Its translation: CASRRTAGVNEKLFF.